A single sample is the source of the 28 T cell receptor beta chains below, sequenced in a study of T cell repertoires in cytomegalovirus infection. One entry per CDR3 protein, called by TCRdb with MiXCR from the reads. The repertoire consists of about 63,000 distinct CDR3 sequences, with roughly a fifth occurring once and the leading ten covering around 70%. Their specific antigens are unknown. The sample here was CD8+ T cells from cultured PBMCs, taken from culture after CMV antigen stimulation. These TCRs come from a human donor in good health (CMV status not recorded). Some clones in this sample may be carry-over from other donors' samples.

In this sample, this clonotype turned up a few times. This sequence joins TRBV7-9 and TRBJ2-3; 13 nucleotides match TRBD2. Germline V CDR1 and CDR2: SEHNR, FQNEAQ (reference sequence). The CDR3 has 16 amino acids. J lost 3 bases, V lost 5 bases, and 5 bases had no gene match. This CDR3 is CASSGLAGEGTDTQYF. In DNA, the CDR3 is TGTGCCAGCAGCGGACTAGCGGGAGAGGGTACAGATACGCAGTATTTT.

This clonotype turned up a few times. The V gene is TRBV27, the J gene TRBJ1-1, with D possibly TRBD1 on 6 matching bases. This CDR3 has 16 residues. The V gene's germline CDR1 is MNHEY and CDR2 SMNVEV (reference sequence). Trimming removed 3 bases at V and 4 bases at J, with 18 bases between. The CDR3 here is CASSFLTMGASTEAFF. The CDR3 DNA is TGTGCCAGCAGTTTCCTGACCATGGGGGCATCCACTGAAGCTTTCTTT.

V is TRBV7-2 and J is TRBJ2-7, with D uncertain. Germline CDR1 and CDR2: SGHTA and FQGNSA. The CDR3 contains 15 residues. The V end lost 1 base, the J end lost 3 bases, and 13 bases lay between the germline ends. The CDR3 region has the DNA TGTGCCAGCAGCTTAGAGCCCAGAAGTCTCTACGAGCAGTACTTC. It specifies CASSLEPRSLYEQYF. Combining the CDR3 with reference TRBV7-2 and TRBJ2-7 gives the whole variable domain GAGVSQSPSNKVTEKGKDVELRCDPISGHTALYWYRQSLGQGLEFLIYFQGNSAPDKSGLPSDRFSAERTGGSVSTLTIQRTQQEDSAVYLCASSLEPRSLYEQYFGPGTRLTVT.

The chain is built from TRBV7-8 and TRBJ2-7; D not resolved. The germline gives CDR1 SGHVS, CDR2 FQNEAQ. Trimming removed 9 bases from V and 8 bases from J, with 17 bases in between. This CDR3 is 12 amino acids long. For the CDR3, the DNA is TGTGCCAGAAGCCCATACGGACGACAGCAGTACTTC. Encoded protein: CARSPYGRQQYF.

The DNA for the CDR3 is TGTGCCACTGGTAGGCCGTCATATGGCTACACCTTC. Its translation is CATGRPSYGYTF. This chain joins TRBV6-2 or TRBV6-3 and TRBJ1-2, with D unclear. The CDR3 is 12 amino acids. Germline lookup yields CDR1 MNHEY and CDR2 SVGEGT. V was trimmed by 10 bases and J by 5 bases, leaving 14 bases between them.

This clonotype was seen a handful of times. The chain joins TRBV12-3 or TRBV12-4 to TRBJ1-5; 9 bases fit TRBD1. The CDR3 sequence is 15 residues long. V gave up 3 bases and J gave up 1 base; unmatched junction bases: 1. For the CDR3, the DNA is TGTGCCAGCAGTTTGGACAGGGGAAGCAATCAGCCCCAGCATTTT. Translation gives CASSLDRGSNQPQHF.

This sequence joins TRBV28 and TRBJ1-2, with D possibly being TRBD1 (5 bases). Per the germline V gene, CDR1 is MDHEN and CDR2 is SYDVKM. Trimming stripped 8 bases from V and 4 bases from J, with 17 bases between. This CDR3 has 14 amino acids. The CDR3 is CASYPGRTFYGYTF. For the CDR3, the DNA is TGTGCCAGCTATCCGGGACGGACTTTCTATGGCTACACCTTC.

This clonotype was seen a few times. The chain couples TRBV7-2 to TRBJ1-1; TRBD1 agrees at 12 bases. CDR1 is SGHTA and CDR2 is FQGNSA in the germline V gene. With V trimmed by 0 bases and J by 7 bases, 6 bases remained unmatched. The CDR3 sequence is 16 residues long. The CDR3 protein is CASSLAWDRGPREAFF. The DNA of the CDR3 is TGTGCCAGCAGCTTAGCCTGGGACAGGGGGCCGCGTGAAGCTTTCTTT.

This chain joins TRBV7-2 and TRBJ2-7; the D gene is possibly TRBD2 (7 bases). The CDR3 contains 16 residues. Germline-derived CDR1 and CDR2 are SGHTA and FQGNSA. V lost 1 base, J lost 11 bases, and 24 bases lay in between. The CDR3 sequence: CASSLGLGGGGGWKYF. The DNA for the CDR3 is TGTGCCAGCAGCTTAGGTCTTGGGGGGGGCGGAGGGTGGAAGTACTTC.

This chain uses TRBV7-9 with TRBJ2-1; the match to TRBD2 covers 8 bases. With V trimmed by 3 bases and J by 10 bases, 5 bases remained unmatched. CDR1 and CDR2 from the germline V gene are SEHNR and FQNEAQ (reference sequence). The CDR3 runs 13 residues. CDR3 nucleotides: TGTGCCAGCAGCTTTACTAGCGGTGGGGAGCAGTTCTTC. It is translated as CASSFTSGGEQFF.

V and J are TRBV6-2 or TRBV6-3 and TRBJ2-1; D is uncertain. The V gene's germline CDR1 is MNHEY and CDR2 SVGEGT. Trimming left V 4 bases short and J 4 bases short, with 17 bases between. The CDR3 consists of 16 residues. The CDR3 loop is CASSWKPGHNYNEQFF. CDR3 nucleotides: TGTGCCAGCAGTTGGAAACCGGGCCATAATTACAATGAGCAGTTCTTC.

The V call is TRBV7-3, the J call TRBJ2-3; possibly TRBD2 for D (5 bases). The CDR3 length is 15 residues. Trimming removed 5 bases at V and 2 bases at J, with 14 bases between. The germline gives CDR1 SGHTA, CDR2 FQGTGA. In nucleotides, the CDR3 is TGTGCCAGCAGCGACCCAGCGGACGTCACAGATACGCAGTATTTT. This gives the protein CASSDPADVTDTQYF. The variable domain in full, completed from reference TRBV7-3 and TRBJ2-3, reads GAGVSQTPSNKVTEKGKYVELRCDPISGHTALYWYRQSLGQGPEFLIYFQGTGAADDSGLPNDRFFAVRPEGSVSTLKIQRTERGDSAVYLCASSDPADVTDTQYFGPGTRLTVL.

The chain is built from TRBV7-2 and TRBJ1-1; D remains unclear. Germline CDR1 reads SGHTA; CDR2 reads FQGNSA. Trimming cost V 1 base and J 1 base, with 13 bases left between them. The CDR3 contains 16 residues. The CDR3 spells CASSLGRKRANTEAFF. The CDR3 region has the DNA TGTGCCAGCAGCTTAGGGCGAAAGAGGGCGAACACTGAAGCTTTCTTT.

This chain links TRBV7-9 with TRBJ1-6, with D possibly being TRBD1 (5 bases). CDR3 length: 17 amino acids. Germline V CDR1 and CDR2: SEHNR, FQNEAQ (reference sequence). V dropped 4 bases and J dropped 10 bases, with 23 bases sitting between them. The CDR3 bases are TGTGCCAGCAGCTCCTCGACAGAGTTTGAAGGACGATCACCCCTCCACTTT. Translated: CASSSSTEFEGRSPLHF.

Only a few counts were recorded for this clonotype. The CDR3 DNA reads TGCAGCGCCCTGGACAGCGCAGGGTCTGGGGCCAACGTCCTGACTTTC. This sequence encodes CSALDSAGSGANVLTF. This rearrangement joins TRBV29-1 to TRBJ2-6; maybe TRBD1 (6 bases). CDR3 length: 16 residues. The ends were cut back, 7 bases at V and 1 base at J, with 17 bases in the middle. CDR1 is SQVTM and CDR2 is ANQGSEA in the germline V gene.

CDR3: CASSHRDKSNQPQHF. For the CDR3, the DNA is TGTGCCAGTAGTCACCGGGACAAGAGCAATCAGCCCCAGCATTTT. The chain recombines TRBV19 with TRBJ1-5, with D possibly matching TRBD1 (6 bases). V was cut by 5 bases and J by 1 base, with 12 bases left in between. The CDR3 sequence is 15 residues long. Germline V gene data show CDR1 as LNHDA and CDR2 as SQIVND (reference sequence).

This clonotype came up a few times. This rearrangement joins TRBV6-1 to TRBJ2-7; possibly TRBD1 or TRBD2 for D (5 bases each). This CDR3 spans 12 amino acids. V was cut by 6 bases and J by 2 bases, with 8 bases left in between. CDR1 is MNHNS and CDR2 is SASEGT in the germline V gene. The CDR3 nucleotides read TGTGCCAGCAGCCGGGGCCCCTACGAGCAGTACTTC. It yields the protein CASSRGPYEQYF.

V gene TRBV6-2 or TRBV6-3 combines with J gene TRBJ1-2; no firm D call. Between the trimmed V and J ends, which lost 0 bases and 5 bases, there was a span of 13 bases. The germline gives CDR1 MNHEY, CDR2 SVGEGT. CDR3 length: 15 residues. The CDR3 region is CASSYSRSGVYGYTF. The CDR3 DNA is TGTGCCAGCAGTTACTCGAGAAGCGGAGTTTATGGCTACACCTTC.

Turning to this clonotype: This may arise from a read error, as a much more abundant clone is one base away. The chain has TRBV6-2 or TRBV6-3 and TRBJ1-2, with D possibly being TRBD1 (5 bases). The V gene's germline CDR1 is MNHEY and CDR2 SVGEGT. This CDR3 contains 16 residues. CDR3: CASSYSTGPGTYGYTF. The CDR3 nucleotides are TGTGCCAGCAGCTACTCGACGGGGCCAGGGACCTATGGCTACACCTTC.

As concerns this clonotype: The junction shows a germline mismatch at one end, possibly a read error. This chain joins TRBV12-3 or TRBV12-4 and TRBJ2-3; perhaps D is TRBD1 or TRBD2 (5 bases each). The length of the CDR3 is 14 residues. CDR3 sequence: CANSLGTTTDTQYF. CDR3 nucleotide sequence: TGTGCCAACAGTTTGGGGACGACCACAGATACGCAGTATTTT.

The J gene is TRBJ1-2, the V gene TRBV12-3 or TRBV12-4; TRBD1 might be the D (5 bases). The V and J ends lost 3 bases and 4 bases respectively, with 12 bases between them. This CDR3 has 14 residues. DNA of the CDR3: TGTGCCAGCAGTTTCCACAGGACGGCCTATGGCTACACCTTC. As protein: CASSFHRTAYGYTF.

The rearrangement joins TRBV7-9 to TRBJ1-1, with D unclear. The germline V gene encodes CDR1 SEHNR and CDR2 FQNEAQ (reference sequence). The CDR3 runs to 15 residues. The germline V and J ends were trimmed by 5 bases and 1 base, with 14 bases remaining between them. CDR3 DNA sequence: TGTGCCAGCAGCGCTCCGGGTCTCCGGAACACTGAAGCTTTCTTT. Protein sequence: CASSAPGLRNTEAFF. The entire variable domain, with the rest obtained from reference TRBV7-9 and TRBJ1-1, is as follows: DTGVSQNPRHKITKRGQNVTFRCDPISEHNRLYWYRQTLGQGPEFLTYFQNEAQLEKSRLLSDRFSAERPKGSFSTLEIQRTEQGDSAMYLCASSAPGLRNTEAFFGQGTRLTVV.

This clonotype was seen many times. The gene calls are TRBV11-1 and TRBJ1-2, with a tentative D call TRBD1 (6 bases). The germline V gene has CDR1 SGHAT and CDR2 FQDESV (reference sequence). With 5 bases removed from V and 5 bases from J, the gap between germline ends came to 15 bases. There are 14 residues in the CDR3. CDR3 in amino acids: CASSRPGQSYGYTF. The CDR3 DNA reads TGTGCCAGCAGCCGTCCTGGACAGTCGTATGGCTACACCTTC.

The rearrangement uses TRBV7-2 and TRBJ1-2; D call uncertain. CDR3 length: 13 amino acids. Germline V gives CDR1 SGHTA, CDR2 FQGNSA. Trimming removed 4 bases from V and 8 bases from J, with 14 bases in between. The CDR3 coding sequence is TGTGCCAGCAGCTCTAGAAGGGATGGCGGCTACACCTTC. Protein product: CASSSRRDGGYTF. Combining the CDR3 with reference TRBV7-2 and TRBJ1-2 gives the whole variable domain GAGVSQSPSNKVTEKGKDVELRCDPISGHTALYWYRQSLGQGLEFLIYFQGNSAPDKSGLPSDRFSAERTGGSVSTLTIQRTQQEDSAVYLCASSSRRDGGYTFGSGTRLTVV.

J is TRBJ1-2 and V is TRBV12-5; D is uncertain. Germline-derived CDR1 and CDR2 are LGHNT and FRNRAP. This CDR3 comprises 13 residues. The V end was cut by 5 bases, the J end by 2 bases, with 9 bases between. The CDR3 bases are TGTGCTAGTGGTGCGGACCTGAACTATGGCTACACCTTC. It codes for CASGADLNYGYTF.

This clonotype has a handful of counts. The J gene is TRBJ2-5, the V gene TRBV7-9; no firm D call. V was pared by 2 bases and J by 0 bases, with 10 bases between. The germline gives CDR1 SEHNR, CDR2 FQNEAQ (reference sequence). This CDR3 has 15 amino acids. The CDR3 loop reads CASSLKGNNQETQYF. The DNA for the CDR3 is TGTGCCAGCAGCTTAAAGGGAAACAACCAAGAGACCCAGTACTTC.

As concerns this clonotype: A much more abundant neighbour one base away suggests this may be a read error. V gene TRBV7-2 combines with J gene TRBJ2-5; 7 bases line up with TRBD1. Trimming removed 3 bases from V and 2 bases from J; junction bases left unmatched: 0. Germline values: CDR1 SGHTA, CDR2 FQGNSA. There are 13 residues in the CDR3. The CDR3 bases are TGTGCCAGCAGCTTGGGACAGCAAGAGACCCAGTACTTC. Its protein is CASSLGQQETQYF. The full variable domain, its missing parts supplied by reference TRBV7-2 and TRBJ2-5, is GAGVSQSPSNKVTEKGKDVELRCDPISGHTALYWYRQSLGQGLEFLIYFQGNSAPDKSGLPSDRFSAERTGGSVSTLTIQRTQQEDSAVYLCASSLGQQETQYFGPGTRLLVL.

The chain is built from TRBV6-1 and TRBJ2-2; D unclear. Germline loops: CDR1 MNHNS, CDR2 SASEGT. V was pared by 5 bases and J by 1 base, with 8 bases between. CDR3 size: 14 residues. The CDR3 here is CASSWTENTGELFF. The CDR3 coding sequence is TGTGCCAGCAGTTGGACGGAGAACACCGGGGAGCTGTTTTTT.